This entry describes one T cell receptor (beta chain). Antigen unknown. Sequenced by immunoSEQ multiplex PCR; TCRdb stores in-frame clones only, minus some. The sample lists over 30,000 clones, approximately 67% seen once, with 6.5% to 8% in the top ten. Germline lookup yields CDR1 KGHSH and CDR2 LQKENI. J was trimmed by 7 bases and V by 6 bases; bases with no gene match: 11. This CDR3 spans 15 amino acids. This entry belongs to a study of cytotoxic CD8 clonotypes in ibrutinib-treated CLL. About the study: Partial responses totalled about 24 and complete responses 2; after median approximately 62 months, 14 remained remitted and approximately 12 progressed. Samples yielded averages of 200,000 to 300,000 productive templates and 94,000 or so productive rearrangements.

Regarding the study as a whole: Among the clonotypes, public ones were uncommon and contracted or held stable on treatment. Baseline clonality, higher than in age-matched healthy donors, tracked circulating CD8+ T-cell counts.

This sample comprised PBMCs, obtained at disease progression, from a patient treated with ibrutinib. The clonotype comes from a human donor with chronic lymphocytic leukemia. The V and J genes are TRBV18 and TRBJ2-1, with 8 bases that match TRBD1. DNA of the CDR3: TGTGCCAGCTCGCTCCAGGGGGCATCTAGTAATGAGCAGTTCTTC. Translation: CASSLQGASSNEQFF.